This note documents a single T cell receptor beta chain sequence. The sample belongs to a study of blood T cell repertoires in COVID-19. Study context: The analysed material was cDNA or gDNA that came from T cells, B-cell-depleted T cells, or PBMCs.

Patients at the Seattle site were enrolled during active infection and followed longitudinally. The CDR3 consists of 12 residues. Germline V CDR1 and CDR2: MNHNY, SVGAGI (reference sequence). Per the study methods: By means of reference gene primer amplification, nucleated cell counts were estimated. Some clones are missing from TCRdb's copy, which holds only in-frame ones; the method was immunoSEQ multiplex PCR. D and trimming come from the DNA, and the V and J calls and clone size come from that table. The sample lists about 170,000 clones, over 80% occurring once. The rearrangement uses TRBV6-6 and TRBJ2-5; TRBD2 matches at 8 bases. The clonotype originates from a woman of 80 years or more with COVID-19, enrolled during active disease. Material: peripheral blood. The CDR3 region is CASGGGQGPQYF. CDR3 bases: TGTGCTTCGGGGGGGGGCCAGGGACCCCAGTACTTC.